The clone carrying this TCR beta chain has only one observation. Its antigen is unknown. The germline gives CDR1 MDHEN, CDR2 SYDVKM. Trimming stripped 7 bases from V and 2 bases from J, with 14 bases between. This CDR3 contains 15 residues. The source of the sample is a study of T cell responses to AZD1222 COVID-19 vaccine. General observations from the study: Sampling captured repertoires only after the peak T cell response. Targeting of unmutated variant regions was reportedly seen in nearly half of spike-specific TCRs.

The assay was immunoSEQ multiplex PCR, and TCRdb's table has in-frame clones only and misses some. The sample lists about 170,000 clones, about 87% occurring once. The chain employs TRBV28 and TRBJ1-4; tentatively, D is TRBD1 (6 bases). This clonotype originated in an adult who received the MenACWY meningococcal vaccine as a control. This specimen was peripheral blood, taken 28 days after the second dose of the MenACWY control vaccine. The CDR3 DNA follows: TGTGCCAGCACCACCACAGGGACTACTAATGAAAAACTGTTTTTT. It yields the protein CASTTTGTTNEKLFF.